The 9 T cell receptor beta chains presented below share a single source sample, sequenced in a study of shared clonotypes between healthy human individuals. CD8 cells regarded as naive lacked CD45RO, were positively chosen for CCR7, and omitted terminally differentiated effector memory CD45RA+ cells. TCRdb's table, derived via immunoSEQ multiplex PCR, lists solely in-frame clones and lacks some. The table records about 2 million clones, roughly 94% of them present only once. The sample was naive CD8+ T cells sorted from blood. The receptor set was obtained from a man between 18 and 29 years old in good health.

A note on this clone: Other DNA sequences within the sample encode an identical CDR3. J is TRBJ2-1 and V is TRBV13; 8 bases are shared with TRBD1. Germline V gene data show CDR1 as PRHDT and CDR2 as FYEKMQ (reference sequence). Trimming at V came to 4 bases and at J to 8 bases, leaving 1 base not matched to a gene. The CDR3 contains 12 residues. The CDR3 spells CASSSGGDEQFF. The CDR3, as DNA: TGTGCCAGCAGCTCAGGGGGCGATGAGCAGTTCTTC.

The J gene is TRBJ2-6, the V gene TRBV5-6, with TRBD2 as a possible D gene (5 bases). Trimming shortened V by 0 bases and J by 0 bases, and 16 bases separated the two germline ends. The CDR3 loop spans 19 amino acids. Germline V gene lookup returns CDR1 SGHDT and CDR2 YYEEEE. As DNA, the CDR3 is TGTGCCAGCAGCTTGGTTACGGGGTCTATCAGCTCTGGGGCCAACGTCCTGACTTTC. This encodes CASSLVTGSISSGANVLTF. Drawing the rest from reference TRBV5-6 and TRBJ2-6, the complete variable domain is DAGVTQSPTHLIKTRGQQVTLRCSPKSGHDTVSWYQQALGQGPQFIFQYYEEEERQRGNFPDRFSGHQFPNYSSELNVNALLLGDSALYLCASSLVTGSISSGANVLTFGAGSRLTVL.

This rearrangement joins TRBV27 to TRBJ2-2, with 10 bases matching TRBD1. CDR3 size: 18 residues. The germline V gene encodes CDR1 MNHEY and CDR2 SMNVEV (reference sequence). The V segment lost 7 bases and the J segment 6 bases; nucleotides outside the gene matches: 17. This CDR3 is CASTDTKSGTGVSGELFF. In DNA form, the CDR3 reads TGTGCCAGCACGGACACTAAAAGCGGGACAGGGGTGTCCGGGGAGCTGTTTTTT.

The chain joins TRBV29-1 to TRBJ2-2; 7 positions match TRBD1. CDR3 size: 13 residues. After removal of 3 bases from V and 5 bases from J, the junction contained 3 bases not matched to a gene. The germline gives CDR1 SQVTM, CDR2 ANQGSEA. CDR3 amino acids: CSVEVTGTGELFF. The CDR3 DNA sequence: TGCAGCGTTGAGGTGACAGGGACCGGGGAGCTGTTTTTT.

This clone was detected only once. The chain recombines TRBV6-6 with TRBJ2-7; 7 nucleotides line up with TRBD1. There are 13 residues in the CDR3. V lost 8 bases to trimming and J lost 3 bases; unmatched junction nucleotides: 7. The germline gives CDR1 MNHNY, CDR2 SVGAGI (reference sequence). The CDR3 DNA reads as TGTGCCAGCCAAGGGGCAGGGGGCTACGAGCAGTACTTC. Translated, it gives CASQGAGGYEQYF.

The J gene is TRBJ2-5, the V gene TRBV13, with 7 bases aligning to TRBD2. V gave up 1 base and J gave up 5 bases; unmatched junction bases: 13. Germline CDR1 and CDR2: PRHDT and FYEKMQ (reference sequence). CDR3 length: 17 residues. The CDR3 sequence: CASSLEGRWGAGETQYF. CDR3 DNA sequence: TGTGCCAGCAGCTTAGAAGGGAGATGGGGAGCGGGGGAGACCCAGTACTTC. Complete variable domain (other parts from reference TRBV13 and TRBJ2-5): AAGVIQSPRHLIKEKRETATLKCYPIPRHDTVYWYQQGPGQDPQFLISFYEKMQSDKGSIPDRFSAQQFSDYHSELNMSSLELGDSALYFCASSLEGRWGAGETQYFGPGTRLLVL.

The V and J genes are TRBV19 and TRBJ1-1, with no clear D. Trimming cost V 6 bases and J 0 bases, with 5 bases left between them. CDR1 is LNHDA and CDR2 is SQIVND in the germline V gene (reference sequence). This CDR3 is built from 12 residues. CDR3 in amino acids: CASSWVNTEAFF. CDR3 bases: TGTGCCAGTAGCTGGGTGAACACTGAAGCTTTCTTT. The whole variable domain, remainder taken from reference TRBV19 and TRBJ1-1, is DGGITQSPKYLFRKEGQNVTLSCEQNLNHDAMYWYRQDPGQGLRLIYYSQIVNDFQKGDIAEGYSVSREKKESFPLTVTSAQKNPTAFYLCASSWVNTEAFFGQGTRLTVV.

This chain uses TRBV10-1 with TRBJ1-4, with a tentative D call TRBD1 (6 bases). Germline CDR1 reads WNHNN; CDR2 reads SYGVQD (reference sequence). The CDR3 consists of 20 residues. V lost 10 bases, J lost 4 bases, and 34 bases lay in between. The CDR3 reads CATRQGYSTRKDRLNEKLFF. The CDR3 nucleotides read TGCGCCACCAGGCAGGGTTACTCCACCCGAAAAGACAGGCTTAATGAAAAACTGTTTTTT.

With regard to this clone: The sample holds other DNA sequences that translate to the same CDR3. The CDR3, as DNA: TGTGCCAGTAGTAGCAGGGTTGGCACCGGGGAGCTGTTTTTT. It encodes CASSSRVGTGELFF. The chain links TRBV19 to TRBJ2-2; a weak D match, TRBD1 (5 bases). The CDR3 sequence is 14 residues long. Germline-derived CDR1 and CDR2 are LNHDA and SQIVND (reference sequence). V dropped 4 bases and J dropped 4 bases, with 10 bases sitting between them. The whole variable domain, remainder taken from reference TRBV19 and TRBJ2-2, is DGGITQSPKYLFRKEGQNVTLSCEQNLNHDAMYWYRQDPGQGLRLIYYSQIVNDFQKGDIAEGYSVSREKKESFPLTVTSAQKNPTAFYLCASSSRVGTGELFFGEGSRLTVL.